Below, 32 T cell receptor beta chains from the same sample are listed, as sequenced in a study of control samples from healthy donors and cancer patients (dated by TCRdb to about 2020). The library was built by means of the immunoSEQ multiplex PCR assay. In TCRdb, the immuneACCESS table is reduced to in-frame sequences with V and J assigned. These tables do not hold every clone; where another copy was compared, an unresolved V gene accounts for under half, and the others remain unexplained. For this sample the table gives about 19,000 clones, of which roughly 80% were detected only once. More than 25% of the sample rests with the top ten. Sequenced material: PBMCs. All receptors derive from a man aged 80 or over with head and neck cancer.

The chain combines TRBV6-1 with TRBJ1-2; 8 bases map to TRBD1. Looked up from germline, CDR1 is MNHNS and CDR2 is SASEGT. V trimming: 3 bases; J trimming: 7 bases; junction bases outside the gene matches: 16. CDR3 length: 17 amino acids. CDR3 residues: CASSDRVGQGARSGYTF. DNA of the CDR3: TGTGCCAGCAGTGATAGAGTCGGGCAGGGGGCGAGGAGTGGCTACACCTTC.

The chain is built from TRBV5-5 and TRBJ2-2; D gene uncertain. Germline lookup yields CDR1 SGHKS and CDR2 YYEKEE (reference sequence). Trimming shortened V by 1 base and J by 5 bases, and 6 bases separated the two germline ends. This CDR3 has 13 amino acids. In nucleotides, the CDR3 is TGTGCCAGCAGCTTGTATTTAACCGGGGAGCTGTTTTTT. Its translation: CASSLYLTGELFF. Complete variable domain (other parts from reference TRBV5-5 and TRBJ2-2): DAGVTQSPTHLIKTRGQQVTLRCSPISGHKSVSWYQQVLGQGPQFIFQYYEKEERGRGNFPDRFSARQFPNYSSELNVNALLLGDSALYLCASSLYLTGELFFGEGSRLTVL.

The CDR3 loop reads CASSLESESSYEQYF. The CDR3 DNA is TGTGCCAGCAGCTTAGAAAGCGAGAGCTCCTACGAGCAGTACTTC. This sequence joins TRBV7-8 and TRBJ2-7; D unclear. In germline, CDR1 is SGHVS, CDR2 FQNEAQ. V was shortened by 1 base and J by 0 bases, with 10 bases between the two germline ends. The CDR3 contains 15 residues. Full variable domain (outside the CDR3, taken from reference TRBV7-8 and TRBJ2-7): GAGVSQSPRYKVAKRGQDVALRCDPISGHVSLFWYQQALGQGPEFLTYFQNEAQLDKSGLPSDRFFAERPEGSVSTLKIQRTQQEDSAVYLCASSLESESSYEQYFGPGTRLTVT.

This clone was counted once. The chain recombines TRBV6-1 with TRBJ2-5, with unresolved D. Between the trimmed V and J ends, which lost 3 bases and 5 bases, there was a span of 10 bases. This CDR3 is built from 13 residues. Germline V CDR1 and CDR2: MNHNS, SASEGT. The CDR3 bases are TGTGCCAGCAGTGAGATCCGCCGGGAGACCCAGTACTTC. Translated: CASSEIRRETQYF.

The gene calls are TRBV15 and TRBJ2-7; 7 positions agree with TRBD2. Germline-derived CDR1 and CDR2 are LNHNV and YYDKDF (reference sequence). With 2 bases clipped from V and 3 bases from J, the junction kept 7 bases outside the gene matches. The CDR3 consists of 15 residues. CDR3 bases: TGTGCCACCAGCAGATTGCCGGGACTAATCTACGAGCAGTACTTC. Its protein is CATSRLPGLIYEQYF.

This sequence joins TRBV6-2 or TRBV6-3 and TRBJ2-5, with TRBD2 matching 7 bases. V shed 1 base, J shed 9 bases, and the junction held 17 bases outside the gene matches. Germline CDR1 reads MNHEY; CDR2 reads SVGEGT. The CDR3 totals 17 residues. CDR3 coding DNA: TGTGCCAGCAGTTACTTCGTCGGGAGGTTTGGGGGTGACGCCCAGTACTTC. This encodes CASSYFVGRFGGDAQYF.

The chain couples TRBV24-1 to TRBJ2-3; TRBD2 is a possible D gene (7 bases). Germline lookup yields CDR1 KGHDR and CDR2 SFDVKD. This CDR3 has 14 amino acids. The germline V and J ends were trimmed by 9 bases and 4 bases, with 16 bases remaining between them. The CDR3 DNA follows: TGTGCCACCGGACTAGGGGGAATGGCAGATACGCAGTATTTT. It specifies CATGLGGMADTQYF.

The chain links TRBV15 to TRBJ2-5; D might be TRBD1 (6 bases). Trimming pared 3 bases from V and 1 base from J, leaving 6 bases between. Germline V gene sequence: CDR1 LNHNV, CDR2 YYDKDF (reference sequence). This CDR3 has 13 residues. The CDR3 bases are TGTGCCACCAGCAGGGACAGCCAAGAGACCCAGTACTTC. Translating gives CATSRDSQETQYF.

This clone was counted only a few times. The V and J genes are TRBV27 and TRBJ2-1; TRBD2 matches at 9 bases. Unmatched junction bases numbered 2, after V lost 2 bases and J lost 6 bases. The CDR3 sequence is 14 residues long. CDR1 is MNHEY and CDR2 is SMNVEV in the germline V gene (reference sequence). CDR3 residues: CASSLGTSLNEQFF. The CDR3 bases are TGTGCCAGCAGTTTAGGGACTAGCCTCAATGAGCAGTTCTTC.

The J gene is TRBJ2-3, the V gene TRBV27; perhaps TRBD1 as D (6 bases). CDR1 and CDR2 from the germline V gene are MNHEY and SMNVEV (reference sequence). The CDR3 runs 15 residues. The germline V and J ends were trimmed by 5 bases and 3 bases, with 15 bases remaining between them. The CDR3 reads CASSPNRVETDTQYF. CDR3 bases: TGTGCCAGCAGTCCAAACAGGGTCGAAACAGATACGCAGTATTTT.

V is TRBV4-1 and J is TRBJ2-7; 7 positions agree with TRBD1. The CDR3 loop spans 19 amino acids. With 0 bases clipped from V and 0 bases from J, the junction kept 14 bases outside the gene matches. CDR1 is MGHRA and CDR2 is YSYEKL in the germline V gene. The CDR3 coding sequence is TGCGCCAGCAGCCAAGATCCTCCCCAGACAGGGCTCTACTCCTACGAGCAGTACTTC. It translates to CASSQDPPQTGLYSYEQYF.

The V gene is TRBV2, the J gene TRBJ1-3; D not certain. The germline V gene has CDR1 SNHLY and CDR2 FYNNEI. The CDR3 extends over 13 amino acids. Trimming shortened V by 5 bases and J by 1 base, and 6 bases separated the two germline ends. The CDR3 DNA reads TGTGCCAGCAGTAGGGAGTCTGGAAACACCATATATTTT. Amino acids: CASSRESGNTIYF.

A few counts support this clone. V is TRBV11-2 and J is TRBJ2-1; D possibly corresponds to TRBD2 (7 bases). V lost 5 bases to trimming and J lost 12 bases, with 23 bases between them. Germline V gene sequence: CDR1 SGHAT, CDR2 FQNNGV. This CDR3 region has 15 residues. DNA for the CDR3: TGTGCCAGCAGCCGAGTTCGGGGGGCACCCGCCGGGCAGTTCTTC. Protein: CASSRVRGAPAGQFF.

In its sample, this clone was seen once. Here the CDR3 DNA reads TGTGCCAGCAGCCAAGACAGGGATAGCACAGATACGCAGTATTTT. This codes for CASSQDRDSTDTQYF. The chain combines TRBV7-2 with TRBJ2-3; 7 bases fit TRBD1. The germline V gene encodes CDR1 SGHTA and CDR2 FQGNSA. Trimming took 5 bases from V and 0 from J; bases not matched to a gene: 5. The CDR3 is 15 residues long.

The gene calls are TRBV2 and TRBJ2-7; TRBD2 is a possible D gene (5 bases). Deletions cut 7 bases from V and 0 bases from J, with 13 bases between. The germline V gene has CDR1 SNHLY and CDR2 FYNNEI. CDR3 length: 14 residues. DNA of the CDR3: TGTGCCAGCAAACTCAGCGGTCCCTCCTACGAGCAGTACTTC. Translating it yields CASKLSGPSYEQYF.

This clone was seen more than once but under ten times. The chain recombines TRBV27 with TRBJ2-2; possible D gene TRBD2, 6 bases. Per germline, CDR1 MNHEY and CDR2 SMNVEV (reference sequence). Between the trimmed V and J ends, which lost 5 bases and 7 bases, there was a span of 20 bases. The CDR3 extends over 16 amino acids. The DNA for the CDR3 is TGTGCCAGCAGTCTCTCCGGGAGTAGTAGTATCGGGGAGCTGTTTTTT. Translated: CASSLSGSSSIGELFF.

CDR3 residues: CATRGGNYGYTF. Written as DNA, the CDR3 is TGTGCCACCAGGGGTGGCAACTATGGCTACACCTTC. This sequence joins TRBV24-1 and TRBJ1-2, with D unclear. CDR1 is KGHDR, CDR2 SFDVKD, per germline. The CDR3 has 12 amino acids. V lost 7 bases to trimming and J lost 2 bases, with 7 bases between them.

The chain uses TRBV5-6 and TRBJ2-1; D remains unclear. Germline V CDR1 and CDR2: SGHDT, YYEEEE. Trimming cost V 0 bases and J 1 base, with 8 bases left between them. The CDR3 runs to 15 residues. The CDR3 DNA follows: TGTGCCAGCAGCTTGGAGGAAACTTCCTACAATGAGCAGTTCTTC. Translation: CASSLEETSYNEQFF. The whole variable domain, remainder taken from reference TRBV5-6 and TRBJ2-1, is DAGVTQSPTHLIKTRGQQVTLRCSPKSGHDTVSWYQQALGQGPQFIFQYYEEEERQRGNFPDRFSGHQFPNYSSELNVNALLLGDSALYLCASSLEETSYNEQFFGPGTRLTVL.

The rearrangement uses TRBV15 and TRBJ1-2, with D unclear. This CDR3 is built from 15 residues. Trimming removed 0 bases at V and 7 bases at J, with 15 bases between. Germline V CDR1 and CDR2: LNHNV, YYDKDF (reference sequence). The DNA for the CDR3 is TGTGCCACCAGCAGAGATATCGAGGACGCCGTTGGCTACACCTTC. This encodes CATSRDIEDAVGYTF.

V gene TRBV9 combines with J gene TRBJ2-1; 9 bases align to TRBD2. The V and J ends lost 0 bases and 4 bases, in that order; junction bases with no gene match: 11. This CDR3 contains 18 residues. Looked up from germline, CDR1 is SGDLS and CDR2 is YYNGEE. The DNA of the CDR3 is TGTGCCAGCAGCGTAGCGGGACGGGCTAGCGGGATGTACAATGAGCAGTTCTTC. Protein sequence: CASSVAGRASGMYNEQFF.

The chain combines TRBV5-1 with TRBJ2-5, with 7 bases lining up with TRBD1. This CDR3 is 15 amino acids long. V gave up 1 base and J gave up 1 base; unmatched junction bases: 4. The V gene's germline CDR1 is SGHRS and CDR2 YFSETQ. The CDR3 region has the DNA TGCGCCAGCAGCTTGTCGAACAGGGGCCAAGAGACCCAGTACTTC. It specifies CASSLSNRGQETQYF.

The V gene is TRBV29-1, the J gene TRBJ2-3; TRBD2 matches at 10 bases. The ends lost 5 bases at V and 0 bases at J; junction bases unmatched: 8. The CDR3 is 16 residues long. Looked up from germline, CDR1 is SQVTM and CDR2 is ANQGSEA. The CDR3 here is CSVSAGGPPSTDTQYF. The CDR3 nucleotides are TGCAGCGTTTCAGCGGGGGGGCCCCCTAGCACAGATACGCAGTATTTT.

The chain combines TRBV9 with TRBJ2-7; the D gene is possibly TRBD2 (5 bases). Trimming cost V 0 bases and J 6 bases, with 16 bases left between them. The CDR3 covers 15 residues. Germline CDR1 is SGDLS and CDR2 is YYNGEE. CDR3 DNA sequence: TGTGCCAGCAGCGTAGCTGCACTAGATGAAGTCGAGCAGTACTTC. Amino acids: CASSVAALDEVEQYF.

In its sample, this clone was seen a few times. The V and J genes are TRBV5-1 and TRBJ1-2, with D perhaps TRBD1 (5 bases). Germline loops: CDR1 SGHRS, CDR2 YFSETQ. V lost 1 base and J lost 2, with 12 bases in between. This CDR3 region has 15 residues. CDR3 sequence reads: CASSLTSGKNYGYTF. CDR3 DNA sequence: TGCGCCAGCAGCTTGACGTCAGGGAAAAACTATGGCTACACCTTC.

This clone was detected a few times. This rearrangement joins TRBV5-1 to TRBJ1-2; a possible D gene is TRBD1 (6 bases). The CDR3 has 17 residues. V lost 4 bases to trimming and J lost 0 bases, with 19 bases between them. Germline loops: CDR1 SGHRS, CDR2 YFSETQ. The CDR3 DNA follows: TGCGCCAGCAGCCCTGGGGTCGGGGGCCTAGCTAACTATGGCTACACCTTC. Amino acid sequence: CASSPGVGGLANYGYTF. Looking up the rest from reference TRBV5-1 and TRBJ1-2 gives the full variable domain: KAGVTQTPRYLIKTRGQQVTLSCSPISGHRSVSWYQQTPGQGLQFLFEYFSETQRNKGNFPGRFSGRQFSNSRSEMNVSTLELGDSALYLCASSPGVGGLANYGYTFGSGTRLTVV.

V usage is TRBV9 and J usage is TRBJ2-7, with unresolved D. Germline-derived CDR1 and CDR2 are SGDLS and YYNGEE. The CDR3 runs 15 residues. The V end lost 0 bases, the J end lost 5 bases, and 15 bases lay between the germline ends. CDR3 sequence: CASSVAPGSANEQYF. For the CDR3, the DNA is TGTGCCAGCAGCGTAGCTCCAGGATCCGCCAACGAGCAGTACTTC.

This clone was picked up one time. The chain employs TRBV5-1 and TRBJ2-3, with 9 bases that match TRBD1. J was trimmed by 7 bases and V by 2 bases; bases with no gene match: 17. Germline V CDR1 and CDR2: SGHRS, YFSETQ. CDR3 size: 18 residues. CDR3 DNA sequence: TGCGCCAGCAGCTTTCTACTCCTGGGACAGGGCGATCGAAATACGCAGTATTTT. Translating it yields CASSFLLLGQGDRNTQYF.

This chain links TRBV5-4 with TRBJ2-1; D not certain. The CDR3 covers 13 residues. V was pared by 4 bases and J by 4 bases, with 9 bases between. In germline, CDR1 is SGHNT, CDR2 YYREEE (reference sequence). CDR3 protein: CASSPQHYNEQFF. The CDR3 DNA is TGTGCCAGCAGCCCACAGCATTACAATGAGCAGTTCTTC.

This chain connects TRBV29-1 to TRBJ1-1, with unresolved D. CDR3 length: 13 amino acids. Germline CDR1 SQVTM, CDR2 ANQGSEA. Trimming removed 3 bases from V and 0 bases from J, with 8 bases in between. DNA of the CDR3: TGCAGCGTTGACGGGGTAATGAACACTGAAGCTTTCTTT. Its protein is CSVDGVMNTEAFF.

The chain is built from TRBV19 and TRBJ2-3; 8 nucleotides align to TRBD1. V was clipped by 7 bases and J by 2 bases; unmatched bases: 8. The CDR3 is made up of 15 amino acids. From germline, CDR1 is LNHDA and CDR2 SQIVND (reference sequence). The CDR3 sequence: CASTNPDRATDTQYF. As DNA, the CDR3 is TGTGCCAGTACCAACCCGGACAGGGCCACAGATACGCAGTATTTT.

This chain uses TRBV4-1 with TRBJ2-7, with TRBD1 matching 7 bases. Germline CDR1 MGHRA, CDR2 YSYEKL. CDR3 length: 15 residues. With 4 bases clipped from V and 7 bases from J, the junction kept 13 bases outside the gene matches. In DNA form, the CDR3 reads TGCGCCAGCAGCCGTGACAGGGCCCAGGAGTGGGAGCAGTACTTC. Translated: CASSRDRAQEWEQYF.

This clone appeared a few times. V usage is TRBV5-1 and J usage is TRBJ1-5; 7 bases are a match to TRBD1. The CDR3 runs 14 residues. The V gene end was trimmed by 3 bases and the J gene end by 4 bases; junction bases not matched to a gene: 4. CDR1 is SGHRS, CDR2 YFSETQ, per germline. In DNA, the CDR3 is TGCGCCAGCAGCTCGCAGGGGGGAAATCAGCCCCAGCATTTT. This codes for CASSSQGGNQPQHF.